This TCR beta chain was identified in a study of blood T cell repertoires in COVID-19 (dated by TCRdb to 2020 to 2022). For the wider study: Collaborator samples came from the United States, Italy and Spain and covered acute and convalescent phases of COVID-19. The prospective study material was composed of cDNA or gDNA derived from T cells, B-cell-depleted T cells, or PBMCs. Deeply sampled blood TCRbeta repertoires from subjects exposed to, actively infected with, or recovered from COVID-19 were included in the dataset. The repertoires were released in a freely available public database intended as a resource for research on the immune response to SARS-CoV-2. Samples were obtained from the ongoing ImmuneRACE study (first 160 participants) and from 1,000 to 1,500 subjects provided by 6 global collaborators. Sample metadata almost always included a de-identified subject ID, COVID-19 status, age in years and sex. HLA class I and class II types, where available, came from metadata supplied by the sample provider rather than from assay-based typing.

Details on this clone: Its antigen is not yet known. No much larger clone is present one base from it, and per-base qualities are unavailable.

What the work shows at the level of the full study, not this receptor alone: How much clinical and demographic metadata was included differed by source and by participant, and the metadata was provided uncurated.

At one collaborating source in Seattle, patients were enrolled during active infection and were followed longitudinally through the course of disease. Collaborating institutions collected whole blood in K2EDTA tubes following their own protocols. For TCRbeta analysis, collaborators shipped samples as frozen whole blood, isolated PBMCs, or DNA extracted from either of those sample types. TCRbeta CDR3 regions were amplified from genomic DNA by means of the immunoSEQ Assay, a bias-controlled multiplex PCR. The study's own analysis went as follows. Within the assay, amplification of reference gene primers was used to estimate how many nucleated cells each sample contained. To quantify the absolute abundance of each unique TCRbeta CDR3 rearrangement, sequence reads were collapsed and filtered. For each sample, productive Simpson clonality was calculated by taking the square root of Simpson's diversity index across productive rearrangements. TCRdb limited this immuneACCESS table to in-frame rearrangements with V and J called. A share of clones is missing; checked studies link under half to unresolved V genes, and the rest is unexplained. The V and J calls and the clone size are those of that table, but D and trimming were determined from the DNA. The sample table shows about 480,000 clones, and roughly 89% are seen once. The ten largest clones capture around 0.92% of the sample.

This receptor was taken from a man aged 18 to 30 with COVID-19, enrolled during active disease. The sample was peripheral blood.

CDR3 protein: CASSVDRYQETQYF. The sequenced DNA: TGTGCCAGCAGCGTCGACAGGTACCAAGAGACCCAGTACTTC. Recombination joined TRBV7-8 with TRBJ2-5, and possibly TRBD1, on 6 matching bases. The CDR3, cysteine through phenylalanine, is 14 amino acids long. Here the CDR3 DNA is all that survives: 42 bases in frame from base 1. Based on the germline V gene, the CDR1 and CDR2 sequences are SGHVS and FQNEAQ. Trimming costs V 5 bases and J 0 bases, and their ends lie 10 bases apart.